This passage covers 32 T cell receptor beta chains from one sample sequenced in a study of T cells in women clearing cervical HPV infection. Sequencing used immunoSEQ multiplex PCR; TCRdb keeps in-frame clones, though not all of them. The listing contains about 36,000 clones. Source material: blood buffy coat. The receptors were gathered from a woman aged 18-69 years with a cervical HPV16 infection that either progressed to CIN3+ or cleared (not recorded which).

As concerns this clone: The sequence runs out 3 residues before the end of the CDR3; the remainder is reconstructed from the germline J gene. The V call is TRBV7-3, the J call TRBJ2-7, with TRBD2 matching 7 bases. This CDR3 spans 15 amino acids. Germline V CDR1 and CDR2: SGHTA, FQGTGA. With V trimmed by 2 bases and J by 0 bases, 4 bases remained unmatched. The part of the CDR3 DNA that was read is TGTGCCAGCAGCTTACGCGGGGGTAGCTCCTACGAG. Its translation: CASSLRGGSSYE. The full CDR3 reads CASSLRGGSSYEQYF.

CDR3 in amino acids: CASSFVRTEYGYTF. Incomplete CDR3 DNA: TGTGCCAGCAGCTTCGTTAGGACAGAGTATGGC. The chain employs TRBV5-6 and TRBJ1-2; possibly TRBD1 for D (6 bases). The CDR3 end is not reached by the read, which stops 3 residues before it; the germline J gene fills it in. Germline V gene lookup returns CDR1 SGHDT and CDR2 YYEEEE. This CDR3 comprises 14 residues. V was cut by 2 bases and J by 5 bases, with 13 bases left in between.

Notes on this clone: The read finishes 3 residues shy of the CDR3 end, and the germline J gene is used to complete it. The chain joins TRBV29-1 to TRBJ2-1, with 7 bases aligning to TRBD1. V lost 7 bases to trimming and J lost 5 bases; unmatched junction nucleotides: 11. There are 14 residues in the CDR3. The germline gives CDR1 SQVTM, CDR2 ANQGSEA. The covered CDR3 bases are TGCAGCGCCAATCCCGGGACAGCGAACAATGAG. Translated, it gives CSANPGTANNE. The whole CDR3 protein reads CSANPGTANNEQFF.

In regard to this clone: With the read ending 3 residues before the CDR3 end, the germline J gene is used to fill in that end. The chain uses TRBV7-2 and TRBJ2-2; 9 bases are a match to TRBD1. J lost 5 bases, V lost 5 bases, and 3 bases had no gene match. The germline V gene has CDR1 SGHTA and CDR2 FQGNSA. The CDR3 covers 14 residues. The part of the CDR3 DNA that was read is TGTGCCAGCAGCACACAGGGGGCGACCGGGGAG. This sequence encodes CASSTQGATGE. The full CDR3 protein is CASSTQGATGELFF.

Points on this clone: From the germline J gene comes the end of the CDR3, since the read stops 3 residues before it. The chain combines TRBV20-1 with TRBJ2-3, with TRBD2 matching over 13 bases. V dropped 0 bases and J dropped 3; count of bases not matched to a gene: 3. The germline V gene has CDR1 DFQATT and CDR2 SNEGSKA (reference sequence). This CDR3 contains 16 residues. CDR3 DNA (partial): TGCAGTGCTAGAGATACTAGCGGGAGGGCAACAGATACG. This translates into CSARDTSGRATDT. The entire CDR3 protein reads CSARDTSGRATDTQYF.

About this clone: The read terminates 3 residues ahead of where the CDR3 ends, so the germline J gene completes it. V gene TRBV28 combines with J gene TRBJ2-7; 9 nucleotides line up with TRBD1. The CDR3 length is 15 residues. Trimming removed 4 bases from V and 6 bases from J; junction bases left unmatched: 10. Looked up from germline, CDR1 is MDHEN and CDR2 is SYDVKM. The CDR3 loop is CASSSPGQGTLEQYF. CDR3 DNA (partial): TGTGCCAGCAGTTCCCCGGGACAGGGTACCCTCGAG.

Remarks on this clone: The read halts 3 residues ahead of the CDR3 end, with the missing end drawn from the germline J gene. The rearrangement joins TRBV27 to TRBJ2-1; the D gene is possibly TRBD2 (5 bases). V was shortened by 0 bases and J by 2 bases, with 11 bases between the two germline ends. CDR1 and CDR2 (germline): MNHEY, SMNVEV (reference sequence). The CDR3 has 16 amino acids. CDR3 DNA (partial): TGTGCCAGCAGTTTATCTTCGCGGGTCGCCTACAATGAG. Translation gives CASSLSSRVAYNE. The full CDR3 is CASSLSSRVAYNEQFF.

On this clone itself: The read is 3 residues too short to cover the CDR3 end, so that end is filled in from the germline J gene. This chain joins TRBV6-2 or TRBV6-3 and TRBJ2-7; D is possibly TRBD2 (5 bases). Germline CDR1 and CDR2: MNHEY and SVGEGT. This CDR3 region has 14 residues. The V end was cut by 8 bases, the J end by 2 bases, with 16 bases between. The CDR3 region is CASLGVVSTYEQYF. Partial CDR3 DNA: TGTGCCAGCCTCGGGGTAGTTTCAACCTACGAG.

Worth noting for this clone: The CDR3 end falls 3 residues outside the read, so it is completed with the germline J gene. The chain has TRBV10-3 and TRBJ2-2; D is perhaps TRBD1 (6 bases). In germline, CDR1 is ENHRY, CDR2 SYGVKD. The CDR3 consists of 13 residues. Between the trimmed V and J ends, which lost 7 bases and 5 bases, there was a span of 11 bases. The DNA read from the CDR3 is TGTGCCATCAATCCAGGGGTAACCGGGGAG. This sequence encodes CAINPGVTGE. The whole CDR3 sequence is CAINPGVTGELFF.

Points on this clone: The CDR3 goes on 3 residues after the read ends, and that part is filled in from the germline J gene. V is TRBV19 and J is TRBJ1-1; tentative D call: TRBD1 (6 bases). V lost 3 bases and J lost 7, with 9 bases in between. This CDR3 spans 12 amino acids. Germline-derived CDR1 and CDR2 are LNHDA and SQIVND (reference sequence). The part of the CDR3 DNA that was read is TGTGCCAGTAGTATCGGACAGCATGAA. Encoded protein: CASSIGQHE. The whole CDR3 reads CASSIGQHEAFF.

Comments on this clone: The read ends 3 residues shy of where the CDR3 ends; the end is completed using the germline J gene. The rearrangement links TRBV18 to TRBJ2-7; a weak D match, TRBD1 (5 bases). Germline V CDR1 and CDR2: KGHSH, LQKENI. The CDR3 is made up of 12 amino acids. Trimming stripped 3 bases from V and 4 bases from J, with 7 bases between. The CDR3 sequence is CASSPDSYEQYF. The CDR3 DNA, read in part, is TGTGCCAGCTCACCCGACAGTTACGAG. Full variable domain (rest looked up from reference TRBV18 and TRBJ2-7): NAGVMQNPRHLVRRRGQEARLRCSPMKGHSHVYWYRQLPEEGLKFMVYLQKENIIDESGMPKERFSAEFPKEGPSILRIQQVVRGDSAAYFCASSPDSYEQYFGPGTRLTVT.

Regarding this clone: The read falls 3 residues short of the CDR3 end, and the missing part is taken from the germline J gene. The chain uses TRBV18 and TRBJ2-7, with D maybe TRBD1 (6 bases). The CDR3 is made up of 14 amino acids. Germline-derived CDR1 and CDR2 are KGHSH and LQKENI. V was cut by 3 bases and J by 5 bases, with 14 bases left in between. CDR3 region: CASSPVLDRNEQYF. Incomplete CDR3 DNA: TGTGCCAGCTCACCCGTACTTGACAGGAACGAG. The full variable domain, in which reference TRBV18 and TRBJ2-7 provide the parts outside the CDR3, is NAGVMQNPRHLVRRRGQEARLRCSPMKGHSHVYWYRQLPEEGLKFMVYLQKENIIDESGMPKERFSAEFPKEGPSILRIQQVVRGDSAAYFCASSPVLDRNEQYFGPGTRLTVT.

With respect to this clone: The read is 3 residues too short to cover the CDR3 end, so that end is filled in from the germline J gene. The chain links TRBV11-2 to TRBJ2-7; D possibly corresponds to TRBD1 (5 bases). This CDR3 region has 11 residues. With 6 bases removed from V and 2 bases from J, the gap between germline ends came to 5 bases. Germline CDR1 SGHAT, CDR2 FQNNGV. The CDR3: CASRGAYEQYF. The part of the CDR3 DNA that was read is TGTGCCAGCAGAGGGGCCTACGAG.

For this clone: The CDR3 end lies 3 residues beyond the end of the read and is filled in from the germline J gene. The chain recombines TRBV20-1 with TRBJ2-2, with 10 bases that match TRBD2. Germline CDR1 and CDR2: DFQATT and SNEGSKA (reference sequence). Unmatched junction bases numbered 7, after V lost 0 bases and J lost 0 bases. The CDR3 has 18 amino acids. The CDR3: CSARDRRTSGANTGELFF. The sequenced CDR3 bases are TGCAGTGCTAGAGATAGGCGAACTAGCGGGGCGAACACCGGGGAG.

To note about this clone: The read halts 3 residues ahead of the CDR3 end, with the missing end drawn from the germline J gene. The gene calls are TRBV7-6 and TRBJ2-2; D remains unclear. From germline, CDR1 is SGHVS and CDR2 FNYEAQ. This CDR3 contains 14 residues. The ends were cut back, 2 bases at V and 6 bases at J, with 10 bases in the middle. The chain's CDR3 is CASSLFSSAGELFF. Incomplete CDR3 DNA: TGTGCCAGCAGCTTATTCTCCAGCGCCGGGGAG.

Turning to this clone: The sequenced fragment ends 3 residues before the CDR3 boundary, so the rest is inferred from the germline J gene. The chain has TRBV6-4 and TRBJ2-2; 10 positions match TRBD2. The germline CDR1 and CDR2 sequences are MRHNA and SNTAGT. The V and J ends lost 4 bases and 1 base, in that order; junction bases with no gene match: 0. The CDR3 spans 15 residues. The CDR3 bases that were read are TGTGCCAGCAGTGGGACTAGCGGGAACACCGGGGAG. It specifies CASSGTSGNTGE. The complete CDR3 reads CASSGTSGNTGELFF.

According to its frequency, this clone is medium-sized. The DNA ends 3 residues before the CDR3 does, and the rest of the CDR3 is filled in from the germline J gene. This chain connects TRBV5-1 to TRBJ1-4; D gene unclear. Germline CDR1 reads SGHRS; CDR2 reads YFSETQ. With 6 bases removed from V and 0 bases from J, the gap between germline ends came to 9 bases. The CDR3 contains 14 residues. This chain's CDR3 is CASTAAPTNEKLFF. CDR3 bases read: TGCGCCAGCACCGCGGCCCCAACTAATGAAAAA.

On this clone: The sequence runs out 3 residues before the end of the CDR3; the remainder is reconstructed from the germline J gene. The chain is built from TRBV10-3 and TRBJ1-2, with a possible D match to TRBD1 (5 bases). Looked up from germline, CDR1 is ENHRY and CDR2 is SYGVKD. The V end was cut by 4 bases, the J end by 6 bases, with 12 bases between. This CDR3 is 13 amino acids long. Incomplete CDR3 DNA: TGTGCCATCAGTGGTACAGGTTTAGATGGC. It encodes CAISGTGLDG. The complete CDR3 sequence is CAISGTGLDGYTF.

For this clone: The read ends 3 residues shy of where the CDR3 ends; the end is completed using the germline J gene. The chain couples TRBV19 to TRBJ1-2; possible D gene TRBD1, 5 bases. Looked up from germline, CDR1 is LNHDA and CDR2 is SQIVND (reference sequence). Between the trimmed V and J ends, which lost 4 bases and 3 bases, there was a span of 21 bases. The length of the CDR3 is 17 residues. The covered CDR3 bases are TGTGCCAGTAGTACGAGGGGTGGTCCCCCAGGTGACTATGGC. Protein sequence: CASSTRGGPPGDYG. The full CDR3 is CASSTRGGPPGDYGYTF. Complete variable domain (other parts from reference TRBV19 and TRBJ1-2): DGGITQSPKYLFRKEGQNVTLSCEQNLNHDAMYWYRQDPGQGLRLIYYSQIVNDFQKGDIAEGYSVSREKKESFPLTVTSAQKNPTAFYLCASSTRGGPPGDYGYTFGSGTRLTVV.

Comments on this clone: The CDR3 extends 3 residues past the end of the read, so its final part is completed from the germline J gene. V is TRBV11-2 and J is TRBJ1-1, with a tentative D call TRBD1 (6 bases). The CDR3 sequence is 13 residues long. Germline loops: CDR1 SGHAT, CDR2 FQNNGV. V lost 3 bases to trimming and J lost 4 bases, with 9 bases between them. The CDR3 sequence: CASSLVRGTEAFF. The covered CDR3 bases are TGTGCCAGCAGCTTGGTCAGGGGCACTGAA.

Comment on this clone: Read coverage stops 3 residues before the CDR3 terminus; the germline J gene supplies the remainder. This chain connects TRBV2 to TRBJ2-6; 9 nucleotides line up with TRBD1. The CDR3 has 19 residues. Trimming removed 7 bases from V and 2 bases from J; junction bases left unmatched: 15. Germline V gives CDR1 SNHLY, CDR2 FYNNEI. The CDR3 bases that were read are TGTGCCAGCAAGAGGGGGGAACAGGGGGCAAACGCTGGGGCCAACGTC. This gives the protein CASKRGEQGANAGANV. The entire CDR3 reads CASKRGEQGANAGANVLTF.

On this clone itself: From the germline J gene comes the end of the CDR3, since the read stops 3 residues before it. V usage is TRBV30 and J usage is TRBJ1-5; TRBD1 might be the D (5 bases). The CDR3 has 15 amino acids. The V and J ends lost 1 base and 3 bases respectively, with 13 bases between them. Looked up from germline, CDR1 is GTSNPN and CDR2 is SVGIG (reference sequence). Partial CDR3 DNA: TGTGCCTGGAGTGAAAGGGGACTGTACAATCAGCCC. Protein product: CAWSERGLYNQP. From start to end, the CDR3 is CAWSERGLYNQPQHF.

Note on this clone: Coverage ceases 3 residues before the CDR3 finishes, and the germline J gene fills in the end. The chain employs TRBV10-3 and TRBJ1-1; D remains unclear. Germline V gene sequence: CDR1 ENHRY, CDR2 SYGVKD. This CDR3 spans 15 amino acids. V was pared by 3 bases and J by 0 bases, with 11 bases between. CDR3 protein: CAISERAIMNTEAFF. The covered CDR3 bases are TGTGCCATCAGTGAAAGGGCCATAATGAACACTGAA.

In the case of this clone: From the germline J gene comes the end of the CDR3, since the read stops 3 residues before it. This chain uses TRBV29-1 with TRBJ2-5; a possible D gene is TRBD1 (5 bases). Germline lookup yields CDR1 SQVTM and CDR2 ANQGSEA. V lost 6 bases, J lost 5 bases, and 22 bases lay in between. There are 15 residues in the CDR3. The sequenced CDR3 bases are TGCAGCGTGATGATGTGGGCAGGGATTATGGAGACC. It codes for CSVMMWAGIMET. The full CDR3 protein reads CSVMMWAGIMETQYF.

This CDR3 is CASRSPGDCNQPQHF. The DNA read from the CDR3 is TGTGCCAGCAGGTCGCCAGGGGATTGCAATCAGCCC. This sequence joins TRBV6-4 and TRBJ1-5, with D maybe TRBD1 (6 bases). The read stops 3 residues short of the end of the CDR3; the missing end is completed from the germline J gene. CDR1 is MRHNA, CDR2 SNTAGT, per germline. Trimming left V 6 bases short and J 2 bases short, with 14 bases between. This CDR3 comprises 15 residues.

Turning to this clone: The read falls 3 residues short of the CDR3 end, and the missing part is taken from the germline J gene. The chain joins TRBV20-1 to TRBJ2-2, with D perhaps TRBD1 (6 bases). V was pared by 1 base and J by 1 base, with 10 bases between. The CDR3 consists of 15 residues. Germline V gene data show CDR1 as DFQATT and CDR2 as SNEGSKA (reference sequence). The CDR3 DNA, read in part, is TGCAGTGCTAGAGCCGGGACACTGAACACCGGGGAG. This codes for CSARAGTLNTGE. The whole CDR3 reads CSARAGTLNTGELFF.

A remark on this clone: The CDR3 goes on 3 residues after the read ends, and that part is filled in from the germline J gene. The rearrangement uses TRBV2 and TRBJ1-1, with a possible D match to TRBD1 (5 bases). The germline CDR1 and CDR2 sequences are SNHLY and FYNNEI. The CDR3 loop spans 15 amino acids. CDR3 DNA (partial): TGTGCCAGCAGTGAAGTTCCAGGGTCCCGACAAGAA. This translates into CASSEVPGSRQE. The full CDR3 is CASSEVPGSRQEAFF.

About this clone itself: The read terminates 3 residues ahead of where the CDR3 ends, so the germline J gene completes it. The chain joins TRBV28 to TRBJ2-5; the match to TRBD2 covers 10 bases. V lost 2 bases to trimming and J lost 2 bases; unmatched junction nucleotides: 8. CDR3 length equals 17 residues. Germline CDR1 and CDR2: MDHEN and SYDVKM. The DNA read from the CDR3 is TGTGCCAGCAGTTTAAGCCTAGCGGGAGCGGGGCAAGAGACC. Encoded protein: CASSLSLAGAGQET. The full CDR3 is CASSLSLAGAGQETQYF.

Points on this clone: Read sequence stops 3 residues before the CDR3 end, and the germline J gene provides the missing end. V usage is TRBV18 and J usage is TRBJ1-2; D is undetermined. Germline-derived CDR1 and CDR2 are KGHSH and LQKENI. The CDR3 spans 14 residues. The CDR3 spells CASSPPGITYDYTF. CDR3 bases read: TGTGCCAGCTCACCCCCAGGAATCACCTACGAC.

Notes on this clone: Coverage ceases 3 residues before the CDR3 finishes, and the germline J gene fills in the end. The rearrangement links TRBV6-2 or TRBV6-3 to TRBJ2-7; 8 bases align to TRBD1. The V gene end was trimmed by 2 bases and the J gene end by 0 bases; junction bases not matched to a gene: 9. CDR1 is MNHEY, CDR2 SVGEGT, per germline. This CDR3 is built from 17 residues. This chain's CDR3 is CASSYDPRDRSSYEQYF. CDR3 bases read: TGTGCCAGCAGTTACGACCCTCGGGACAGGAGCTCCTACGAG.

Remarks on this clone: The CDR3 extends 3 residues past the end of the read, so its final part is completed from the germline J gene. This chain uses TRBV7-2 with TRBJ1-1, with 9 bases lining up with TRBD1. The length of the CDR3 is 14 residues. Germline-derived CDR1 and CDR2 are SGHTA and FQGNSA. CDR3 amino acids: CASSLALQGAAAFF. CDR3 DNA, as far as it was read: TGTGCCAGCAGCTTAGCCTTACAGGGGGCAGCA.

On this clone itself: The CDR3 is cut off 3 residues early in the read; its end comes from the germline J gene. The chain is built from TRBV6-4 and TRBJ2-5; TRBD1 matches 12 bases. V was clipped by 4 bases and J by 5 bases; unmatched bases: 5. The CDR3 covers 15 residues. Germline CDR1 reads MRHNA; CDR2 reads SNTAGT. Incomplete CDR3 DNA: TGTGCCAGCAGTGCCGGGACAGGGGGCGCGGAGACC. Its translation: CASSAGTGGAET. The full CDR3 is CASSAGTGGAETQYF.